This TCR beta chain came from a study of CD8+ T cells in alopecia areata. Findings and caveats of the study: Sequences from scalp samples also cover resident alphabeta T cells of normal skin. In lesional scalp, particularly from alopecia totalis/universalis, clonality was higher than in normal scalp.

Trimming at V came to 6 bases and at J to 4 bases, leaving 16 bases not matched to a gene. The CDR3 has 18 residues. CDR1 and CDR2 from the germline V gene are SQVTM and ANQGSEA. Peripheral blood and lesional scalp punch biopsies were taken from alopecia areata patients. PBMCs provided sorted CD4+ and CD8+ T cells. Points on this clone: Its specificity is unknown.

As the sequencing template, cDNA was produced by extracting RNA and reverse transcribing it. The assay was immunoSEQ multiplex PCR, and TCRdb's table has in-frame clones only and misses some. The repertoire holds 110,000 to 150,000 clones, with approximately 51% as singletons. The sequencing here drew on CD4+ T cells sorted from blood, taken at week 0. The chain links TRBV29-1 to TRBJ2-1; 12 positions agree with TRBD1. The clonotype originates from a human donor with alopecia areata. CDR3 bases: TGCAGCGTCGGAGGTAGCGGGGGACAGGGGGCCACATACAATGAGCAGTTCTTC. Translation: CSVGGSGGQGATYNEQFF.